The T cell receptor (beta chain) under discussion was sequenced for a study of T-cell reconstitution after alpha-beta-depleted transplantation in children. The CDR3 is made up of 17 amino acids. V shed 3 bases and J 0 bases; nucleotides not matched to a gene: 9. The germline CDR1 and CDR2 sequences are KGHSY and FQNENV. This clonotype was seen many times. A library of TCRbeta sequences, prepared with unique molecular identifiers, was generated. TCRdb re-called the PCR reads through MiXCR, storing one row per CDR3 protein. The data show hundreds of thousands of distinct CDR3 sequences, about 12% seen once.

The chain recombines TRBV16 with TRBJ2-7; 9 bases agree with TRBD1. This TCR was sampled from a human donor who donated a stem cell graft to a child with acute lymphoblastic leukemia. Specimen: PBMCs from the stem cell graft donor, collected from the stem cell graft. CDR3 amino acids: CASSQSVRDRDSYEQYF. In DNA, the CDR3 is TGTGCCAGCAGCCAGTCCGTCCGGGACAGGGACTCCTACGAGCAGTACTTC. Combining the CDR3 with reference TRBV16 and TRBJ2-7 gives the whole variable domain GEEVAQTPKHLVRGEGQKAKLYCAPIKGHSYVFWYQQVLKNEFKFLISFQNENVFDETGMPKERFSAKCLPNSPCSLEIQATKLEDSAVYFCASSQSVRDRDSYEQYFGPGTRLTVT.